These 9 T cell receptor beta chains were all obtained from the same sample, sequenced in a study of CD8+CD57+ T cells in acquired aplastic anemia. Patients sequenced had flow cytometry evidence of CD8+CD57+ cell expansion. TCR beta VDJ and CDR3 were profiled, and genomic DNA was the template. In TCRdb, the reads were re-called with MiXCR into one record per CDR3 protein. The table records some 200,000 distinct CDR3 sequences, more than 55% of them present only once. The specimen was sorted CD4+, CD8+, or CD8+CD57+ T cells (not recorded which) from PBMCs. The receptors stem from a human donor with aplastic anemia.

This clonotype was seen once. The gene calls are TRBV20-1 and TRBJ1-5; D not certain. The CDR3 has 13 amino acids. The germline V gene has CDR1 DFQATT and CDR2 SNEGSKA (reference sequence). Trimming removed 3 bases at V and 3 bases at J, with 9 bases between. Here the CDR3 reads CSASYQTNQPQHF. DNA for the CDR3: TGCAGTGCTAGTTATCAGACCAATCAGCCCCAGCATTTT.

The CDR3 sequence: CSVGQHTDTQYF. Written as DNA, the CDR3 is TGCAGCGTGGGACAGCACACAGATACGCAGTATTTT. V usage is TRBV29-1 and J usage is TRBJ2-3; 7 bases are a match to TRBD1. Germline V gene sequence: CDR1 SQVTM, CDR2 ANQGSEA. J gave up 2 bases and V 6 bases, and 2 bases lay outside the gene matches. The CDR3 runs to 12 residues.

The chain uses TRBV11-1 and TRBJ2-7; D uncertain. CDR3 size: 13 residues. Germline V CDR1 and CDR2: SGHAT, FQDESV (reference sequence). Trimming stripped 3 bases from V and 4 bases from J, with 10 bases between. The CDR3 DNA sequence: TGTGCCAGCAGCTTGAACTACCTGTACGAGCAGTACTTC. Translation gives CASSLNYLYEQYF.

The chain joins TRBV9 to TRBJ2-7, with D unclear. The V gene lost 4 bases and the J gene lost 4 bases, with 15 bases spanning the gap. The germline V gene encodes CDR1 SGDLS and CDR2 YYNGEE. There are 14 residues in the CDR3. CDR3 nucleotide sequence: TGTGCCAGCAGCCCTGGGTTGAGTGGATACGAGCAGTACTTC. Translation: CASSPGLSGYEQYF. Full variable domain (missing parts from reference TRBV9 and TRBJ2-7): DSGVTQTPKHLITATGQRVTLRCSPRSGDLSVYWYQQSLDQGLQFLIQYYNGEERAKGNILERFSAQQFPDLHSELNLSSLELGDSALYFCASSPGLSGYEQYFGPGTRLTVT.

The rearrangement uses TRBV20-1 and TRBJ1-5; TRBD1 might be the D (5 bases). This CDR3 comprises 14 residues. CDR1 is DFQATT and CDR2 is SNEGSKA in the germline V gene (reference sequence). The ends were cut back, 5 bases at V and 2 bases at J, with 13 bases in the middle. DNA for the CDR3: TGCAGTGCTGCAGGGTTTGTAGGCAATCAGCCCCAGCATTTT. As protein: CSAAGFVGNQPQHF.

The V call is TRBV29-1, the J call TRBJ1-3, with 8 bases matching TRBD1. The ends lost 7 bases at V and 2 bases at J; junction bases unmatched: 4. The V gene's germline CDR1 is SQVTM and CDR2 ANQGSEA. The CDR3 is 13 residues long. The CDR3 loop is CSARTGPGNTIYF. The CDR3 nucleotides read TGCAGCGCCAGGACAGGGCCTGGAAACACCATATATTTT.

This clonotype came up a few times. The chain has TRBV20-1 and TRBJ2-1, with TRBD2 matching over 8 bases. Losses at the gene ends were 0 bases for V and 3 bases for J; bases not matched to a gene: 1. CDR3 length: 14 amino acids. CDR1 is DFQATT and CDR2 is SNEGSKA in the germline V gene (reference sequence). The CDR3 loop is CSAREGLDYNEQFF. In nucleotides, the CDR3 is TGCAGTGCTAGAGAGGGACTAGACTACAATGAGCAGTTCTTC.

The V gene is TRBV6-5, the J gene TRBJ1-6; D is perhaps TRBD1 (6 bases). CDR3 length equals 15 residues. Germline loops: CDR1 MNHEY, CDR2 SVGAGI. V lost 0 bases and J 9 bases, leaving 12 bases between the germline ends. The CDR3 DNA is TGTGCCAGCAGTTACTCAGGGGGGGCGGCTTCACCCCTCCACTTT. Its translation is CASSYSGGAASPLHF.

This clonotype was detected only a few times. Here the CDR3 DNA reads TGCAGTGCTCGGGACAGGCCAAGCTCCTACGAGCAGTACTTC. Residues: CSARDRPSSYEQYF. This sequence joins TRBV20-1 and TRBJ2-7; TRBD1 agrees at 8 bases. Germline CDR1 and CDR2: DFQATT and SNEGSKA (reference sequence). V trimming: 5 bases; J trimming: 0 bases; junction bases outside the gene matches: 6. This CDR3 contains 14 residues.